One sample yielded the 21 T cell receptor beta chains listed below, sequenced in a study of OX40 agonist ivuxolimab in advanced cancers. Repertoires were generated with immunoSEQ multiplex PCR, while TCRdb's copy carries only in-frame clones and drops some. This table has 60,000 to 70,000 clones, around 90% appearing once. The sequences come from CD4+ or CD8+ T cells sorted from blood, collected in a trial of the OX40 agonist ivuxolimab. These TCRs come from an adult with an advanced solid tumor such as melanoma, head and neck, liver or kidney cancer.

V is TRBV6-5 and J is TRBJ1-1, with D hard to call. Germline assignment: CDR1 MNHEY and CDR2 SVGAGI. V was pared by 3 bases and J by 1 base, with 12 bases between. The CDR3 extends over 15 amino acids. CDR3 sequence reads: CASSYSGSGNTEAFF. The CDR3 DNA reads TGTGCCAGCAGTTATTCTGGTTCAGGGAACACTGAAGCTTTCTTT.

This chain links TRBV6-1 with TRBJ2-3; D remains unclear. The V end was cut by 8 bases, the J end by 6 bases, with 9 bases between. Germline loops: CDR1 MNHNS, CDR2 SASEGT. CDR3 size: 11 residues. For the CDR3, the DNA is TGTGCCAGCCTAGACTCCGATACGCAGTATTTT. Protein sequence: CASLDSDTQYF.

The V gene is TRBV6-1, the J gene TRBJ1-1; the D is unclear. The CDR3 consists of 13 residues. With 1 base removed from V and 8 bases from J, the gap between germline ends came to 11 bases. Per the germline V gene, CDR1 is MNHNS and CDR2 is SASEGT. CDR3 in DNA: TGTGCCAGCAGTGAAGGGAGGGCCGGGGAAGCTTTCTTT. Encoded protein: CASSEGRAGEAFF.

The V gene is TRBV10-2, the J gene TRBJ2-4; D uncertain. V was pared by 8 bases and J by 8 bases, with 10 bases between. Per germline, CDR1 WSHSY and CDR2 SAAADI. The CDR3 length is 11 residues. The CDR3 loop is CASRASYIQYF. CDR3 sequence (DNA): TGCGCCAGCCGGGCTTCGTACATTCAGTACTTC.

The gene calls are TRBV2 and TRBJ2-3; 8 bases align to TRBD2. The CDR3 runs to 13 residues. Germline assignment: CDR1 SNHLY and CDR2 FYNNEI. Unmatched junction bases numbered 2, after V lost 8 bases and J lost 1 base. This CDR3 reads CASRAGGTDTQYF. In DNA, the CDR3 is TGTGCCAGCCGAGCGGGGGGCACAGATACGCAGTATTTT.

This chain links TRBV27 with TRBJ1-5; D uncertain. CDR3 length: 15 residues. V was clipped by 4 bases and J by 3 bases, with 13 bases between them. From germline, CDR1 is MNHEY and CDR2 SMNVEV (reference sequence). CDR3 nucleotides: TGTGCCAGCAGTTCCGGACTGCCCTTCAATCAGCCCCAGCATTTT. It translates to CASSSGLPFNQPQHF.

The chain combines TRBV28 with TRBJ2-7; D might be TRBD1 (5 bases). V was shortened by 7 bases and J by 6 bases, with 19 bases between the two germline ends. The CDR3 sequence is 14 residues long. Germline assignment: CDR1 MDHEN and CDR2 SYDVKM. The CDR3 region is CASNRAGVGAEQYF. CDR3 nucleotide sequence: TGTGCCAGCAATAGGGCCGGAGTAGGGGCCGAGCAGTACTTC.

The V and J genes are TRBV19 and TRBJ1-2; no clear D. The V gene's germline CDR1 is LNHDA and CDR2 SQIVND (reference sequence). The CDR3 totals 13 residues. V lost 4 bases to trimming and J lost 4 bases, with 10 bases between them. The CDR3 region has the DNA TGTGCCAGTAGTACCGGCCTCATCTATGGCTACACCTTC. Its translation is CASSTGLIYGYTF.

This chain joins TRBV2 and TRBJ1-1; D is uncertain. V was clipped by 5 bases and J by 0 bases, with 7 bases between them. Germline V gene data show CDR1 as SNHLY and CDR2 as FYNNEI. This CDR3 region has 13 residues. The CDR3 spells CASSPHLNTEAFF. In DNA, the CDR3 is TGTGCCAGCAGTCCACACCTGAACACTGAAGCTTTCTTT.

The chain uses TRBV29-1 and TRBJ1-2; no clear D gene. CDR3 length: 12 amino acids. V lost 0 bases to trimming and J lost 4 bases, with 6 bases between them. CDR1 is SQVTM, CDR2 ANQGSEA, per germline. The CDR3 DNA sequence: TGCAGCGTTGAAGAATCAGTCTATGGCTACACCTTC. Protein: CSVEESVYGYTF.

The rearrangement links TRBV5-6 to TRBJ2-5, with 14 bases aligning to TRBD2. Germline V gene data show CDR1 as SGHDT and CDR2 as YYEEEE. The J segment lost 5 bases and the V segment lost 2 bases, leaving 5 bases of the junction unmatched. The CDR3 has 16 amino acids. CDR3 coding DNA: TGTGCCAGCAGCTTCCATGGGACTAGCGGGAGTGAGACCCAGTACTTC. It translates to CASSFHGTSGSETQYF. Combining the CDR3 with reference TRBV5-6 and TRBJ2-5 gives the whole variable domain DAGVTQSPTHLIKTRGQQVTLRCSPKSGHDTVSWYQQALGQGPQFIFQYYEEEERQRGNFPDRFSGHQFPNYSSELNVNALLLGDSALYLCASSFHGTSGSETQYFGPGTRLLVL.

This chain links TRBV19 with TRBJ1-1; D is ambiguous. The CDR3 totals 13 residues. Germline-derived CDR1 and CDR2 are LNHDA and SQIVND (reference sequence). Trimming removed 1 base from V and 10 bases from J, with 13 bases in between. The CDR3 reads CASSIADTNGAFF. Written as DNA, the CDR3 is TGTGCCAGTAGTATAGCTGACACTAACGGAGCTTTCTTT.

The J gene is TRBJ2-1, the V gene TRBV5-6; 12 nucleotides match TRBD1. The germline V gene has CDR1 SGHDT and CDR2 YYEEEE. With V trimmed by 7 bases and J by 6 bases, 17 bases remained unmatched. CDR3 size: 18 residues. The CDR3: CASYPGTGGAGAFNEQFF. The CDR3 DNA reads as TGTGCCAGCTACCCCGGGACAGGGGGCGCAGGGGCTTTCAATGAGCAGTTCTTC.

CDR3 loop: CASSSGTRNEQYF. The CDR3 DNA sequence: TGTGCCAGCAGTTCGGGCACTCGGAACGAGCAGTACTTC. V gene TRBV6-1 combines with J gene TRBJ2-7; no clear D. Germline V CDR1 and CDR2: MNHNS, SASEGT. The CDR3 runs to 13 residues. V lost 5 bases and J lost 5, with 13 bases in between.

The chain recombines TRBV14 with TRBJ2-1; 8 nucleotides match TRBD2. Germline trimming cut 0 bases from V and 3 bases from J; bases unmatched to any gene: 4. The CDR3 loop spans 16 amino acids. Germline V gene lookup returns CDR1 SGHDN and CDR2 FVKESK. The CDR3 sequence: CASSQDKLADYNEQFF. CDR3 DNA: TGTGCCAGCAGCCAAGATAAACTAGCGGACTACAATGAGCAGTTCTTC.

The chain joins TRBV27 to TRBJ2-1; 10 nucleotides line up with TRBD2. The V segment lost 6 bases and the J segment 4 bases; nucleotides outside the gene matches: 6. This CDR3 contains 15 residues. Germline-derived CDR1 and CDR2 are MNHEY and SMNVEV (reference sequence). CDR3 coding DNA: TGTGCCAGCAGCCAAGGACTAGCGGCGTACAATGAGCAGTTCTTC. Translated: CASSQGLAAYNEQFF.

The chain combines TRBV7-8 with TRBJ2-7; perhaps TRBD1 as D (6 bases). Germline lookup yields CDR1 SGHVS and CDR2 FQNEAQ. The germline V and J ends were trimmed by 7 bases and 2 bases, with 21 bases remaining between them. There are 16 residues in the CDR3. The CDR3 coding sequence is TGTGCCAGCATAGACATGCCAGGGGTTGTGGCCTACGAGCAGTACTTC. It yields the protein CASIDMPGVVAYEQYF.

This chain links TRBV19 with TRBJ2-2; TRBD2 agrees at 13 bases. The CDR3 has 18 amino acids. V shed 9 bases, J shed 4 bases, and the junction held 14 bases outside the gene matches. Germline V gene sequence: CDR1 LNHDA, CDR2 SQIVND (reference sequence). CDR3 amino acids: CASQLTGTSGKTTGELFF. CDR3 sequence (DNA): TGTGCCAGCCAATTAACCGGGACTAGCGGGAAAACCACCGGGGAGCTGTTTTTT. Looking up the rest from reference TRBV19 and TRBJ2-2 gives the full variable domain: DGGITQSPKYLFRKEGQNVTLSCEQNLNHDAMYWYRQDPGQGLRLIYYSQIVNDFQKGDIAEGYSVSREKKESFPLTVTSAQKNPTAFYLCASQLTGTSGKTTGELFFGEGSRLTVL.

V is TRBV6-1 and J is TRBJ1-5; perhaps TRBD1 as D (6 bases). The CDR3 is made up of 15 amino acids. Germline V gene sequence: CDR1 MNHNS, CDR2 SASEGT. The ends were cut back, 6 bases at V and 1 base at J, with 13 bases in the middle. This CDR3 reads CASSPSGTSNQPQHF. CDR3 coding DNA: TGTGCCAGCAGCCCCTCCGGGACAAGCAATCAGCCCCAGCATTTT.

This clone was counted between two and nine times. V is TRBV6-5 and J is TRBJ1-1; D is undetermined. The V end lost 10 bases, the J end lost 5 bases, and 14 bases lay between the germline ends. Per the germline V gene, CDR1 is MNHEY and CDR2 is SVGAGI. The CDR3 is made up of 12 amino acids. As DNA, the CDR3 is TGTGCCACACTAGGATCCGGTACTGAAGCTTTCTTT. Translation: CATLGSGTEAFF.

The chain joins TRBV28 to TRBJ2-1, with a tentative D call TRBD1 (6 bases). CDR1 is MDHEN, CDR2 SYDVKM, per germline. This CDR3 spans 14 amino acids. V gave up 7 bases and J gave up 7 bases, with 17 bases separating them. The CDR3 reads CASTPGDMRNEQFF. The CDR3 nucleotides are TGTGCCAGCACCCCCGGGGACATGAGGAATGAGCAGTTCTTC.